Each of the 21 T cell receptor beta chains below was sequenced from the same sample in a study of blood T cell repertoires in COVID-19. TCRdb's table, derived via immunoSEQ multiplex PCR, lists solely in-frame clones and lacks some. Of roughly 220,000 clones in the sample, 85% to 90% are singletons; the top ten hold more than 8.5%. Sequenced sample: peripheral blood. All receptors come from a woman between 50 and 59 years old with COVID-19, enrolled during active disease.

The chain links TRBV14 to TRBJ2-7; D call uncertain. Per the germline V gene, CDR1 is SGHDN and CDR2 is FVKESK. CDR3 length equals 14 residues. CDR3 DNA sequence: TGTGCCAGCAGCAAAGAGGCAGTCACCTACGAGCAGTACGTC. Encoded protein: CASSKEAVTYEQYV.

This clone was detected once. This chain's CDR3 is CASSQEGGVGRELFF. The CDR3 region has the DNA TGTGCCAGCAGCCAAGAAGGCGGGGTAGGCAGGGAGCTGTTTTTT. This rearrangement joins TRBV3-1 (or the pseudogene TRBV3-2) to TRBJ2-2; D possibly corresponds to TRBD2 (6 bases). The V gene lost 0 bases and the J gene lost 9 bases, with 14 bases spanning the gap. The CDR3 extends over 15 amino acids. The germline V gene has CDR1 LGHDT and CDR2 YNNKEL (reference sequence).

The table lists this clone with a few counts. CDR3 residues: CASRWLTEAFF. The CDR3 DNA follows: TGTGCCAGCAGGTGGCTCACTGAAGCTTTCTTT. The V and J genes are TRBV28 and TRBJ1-1, with D uncertain. Germline V CDR1 and CDR2: MDHEN, SYDVKM. The CDR3 contains 11 residues. V shed 6 bases and J shed 4 bases, with 6 bases lying between them. Based on the CDR3 plus reference TRBV28 and TRBJ1-1, the full variable domain is DVKVTQSSRYLVKRTGEKVFLECVQDMDHENMFWYRQDPGLGLRLIYFSYDVKMKEKGDIPEGYSVSREKKERFSLILESASTNQTSMYLCASRWLTEAFFGQGTRLTVV.

The genes are TRBV12-2 and TRBJ2-4; TRBD1 was called by the table and not checked on the DNA. TRBV12-2 is a pseudogene. This CDR3 is 16 amino acids long. As DNA, the CDR3 is TGTGCAAGTCGCCTGACAGGGGGCAGGGCCAAAAACATTCAGTACTTC. This encodes CASRLTGGRAKNIQYF.

J is TRBJ2-3 and V is TRBV7-2; 8 bases agree with TRBD1. V lost 3 bases to trimming and J lost 0 bases; unmatched junction nucleotides: 8. CDR3 length equals 17 residues. Germline CDR1 reads SGHTA; CDR2 reads FQGNSA. CDR3 sequence: CASSFGARQGSTDTQYF. The CDR3 DNA reads TGTGCCAGCAGCTTTGGCGCGAGACAGGGGAGCACAGATACGCAGTATTTT. Based on the CDR3 plus reference TRBV7-2 and TRBJ2-3, the full variable domain is GAGVSQSPSNKVTEKGKDVELRCDPISGHTALYWYRQSLGQGLEFLIYFQGNSAPDKSGLPSDRFSAERTGGSVSTLTIQRTQQEDSAVYLCASSFGARQGSTDTQYFGPGTRLTVL.

This clone was counted a few times. V is TRBV6-6 and J is TRBJ1-2; TRBD1 matches 9 bases. The CDR3 spans 13 residues. Germline values: CDR1 MNHNY, CDR2 SVGAGI (reference sequence). Trimming cost V 6 bases and J 8 bases; bases outside gene matches: 7. The CDR3 is CASSWGQGKGYTF. The CDR3 bases are TGTGCCAGCAGCTGGGGACAGGGTAAGGGCTACACCTTC.

This CDR3 reads CASGRQGASPLHF. The DNA for the CDR3 is TGTGCTAGTGGTAGACAGGGGGCTTCACCCCTCCACTTT. V gene TRBV12-5 combines with J gene TRBJ1-6, with TRBD1 matching 10 bases. Germline loops: CDR1 LGHNT, CDR2 FRNRAP. The CDR3 has 13 amino acids. V lost 5 bases and J lost 9; bases outside the gene matches: 1. Full variable domain (outside the CDR3, taken from reference TRBV12-5 and TRBJ1-6): DARVTQTPRHKVTEMGQEVTMRCQPILGHNTVFWYRQTMMQGLELLAYFRNRAPLDDSGMPKDRFSAEMPDATLATLKIQPSEPRDSAVYFCASGRQGASPLHFGNGTRLTVT.

The genes are TRBV28 and TRBJ2-6, with 9 bases aligning to TRBD1. From germline, CDR1 is MDHEN and CDR2 SYDVKM. The V gene end was trimmed by 5 bases and the J gene end by 7 bases; junction bases not matched to a gene: 3. This CDR3 comprises 14 residues. The CDR3 is CASSDRGEANVLTF. The CDR3 bases are TGTGCCAGCAGTGACAGGGGGGAAGCCAACGTCCTGACTTTC.

The V and J genes are TRBV3-1 (or the pseudogene TRBV3-2) and TRBJ2-5, with 13 bases matching TRBD2. The CDR3 extends over 16 amino acids. J gave up 6 bases and V 4 bases, and 8 bases lay outside the gene matches. Germline loops: CDR1 LGHDT, CDR2 YNNKEL (reference sequence). The CDR3 coding sequence is TGTGCCAGCAGCCGGACTAGCGGGGGCCACGGGAAGACCCAGTACTTC. It encodes CASSRTSGGHGKTQYF.

Only a few counts were recorded for this clone. The rearrangement uses TRBV19 and TRBJ1-1, with 7 positions matching TRBD1. Germline values: CDR1 LNHDA, CDR2 SQIVND (reference sequence). The CDR3 spans 14 residues. The J segment lost 1 base and the V segment lost 9 bases, leaving 8 bases of the junction unmatched. CDR3 sequence (DNA): TGTGCCAGCGTCGAGGGGGCAAGGAACACTGAAGCTTTCTTT. Encoded protein: CASVEGARNTEAFF.

The J gene is TRBJ2-2, the V gene TRBV28, with TRBD2 identical over 8 bases. Losses at the gene ends were 2 bases for V and 4 bases for J; bases not matched to a gene: 6. The CDR3 runs to 16 residues. Germline CDR1 reads MDHEN; CDR2 reads SYDVKM. CDR3 amino acids: CASSLGPGGGTGELFF. The CDR3 nucleotides read TGTGCCAGCAGTTTAGGCCCCGGGGGGGGCACCGGGGAGCTGTTTTTT.

The chain carries TRBV10-3 and TRBJ1-3; 11 positions agree with TRBD1. Germline assignment: CDR1 ENHRY and CDR2 SYGVKD. V dropped 0 bases and J dropped 3; count of bases not matched to a gene: 4. CDR3 length equals 17 residues. CDR3 in amino acids: CAISESAGTGGGNTIYF. As DNA, the CDR3 is TGTGCCATCAGTGAGTCAGCCGGGACAGGGGGTGGAAACACCATATATTTT.

The chain joins TRBV7-8 to TRBJ1-4; 9 bases map to TRBD1. The CDR3 loop spans 20 amino acids. Germline values: CDR1 SGHVS, CDR2 FQNEAQ. The J segment lost 3 bases and the V segment lost 1 base, leaving 15 bases of the junction unmatched. The CDR3 sequence is CASSLGSHHGTGSSNEKLFF. CDR3 DNA: TGTGCCAGCAGCTTAGGGTCCCACCACGGGACAGGGTCTTCTAATGAAAAACTGTTTTTT.

The chain links TRBV6-5 to TRBJ2-5, with D maybe TRBD1 (6 bases). V was clipped by 0 bases and J by 7 bases, with 12 bases between them. Germline CDR1 is MNHEY and CDR2 is SVGAGI. This CDR3 contains 14 residues. Here the CDR3 DNA reads TGTGCCAGCAGTTACTCTCAGGGGTCTGGGACCCAGTACTTC. It specifies CASSYSQGSGTQYF.

This clone was counted between two and nine times. This chain links TRBV7-2 with TRBJ1-6, with 7 bases fitting TRBD1. The V and J ends lost 4 bases and 10 bases, in that order; junction bases with no gene match: 7. The CDR3 runs 14 residues. Germline values: CDR1 SGHTA, CDR2 FQGNSA. The CDR3 DNA follows: TGTGCCAGCAGCTGGAAAGGGGGCGAATCACCCCTCCACTTT. This codes for CASSWKGGESPLHF.

The CDR3 coding sequence is TGTGCCGGGTTCGACAGGGAATCCTATGGCTACACCTTC. It yields the protein CAGFDRESYGYTF. The gene calls are TRBV7-2 and TRBJ1-2; TRBD1 aligns across 7 bases. The CDR3 runs 13 residues. Germline-derived CDR1 and CDR2 are SGHTA and FQGNSA. V lost 11 bases, J lost 4 bases, and 10 bases stayed unmatched.

The sample holds one count of this clone. J is TRBJ2-1 and V is TRBV3-1 (or the pseudogene TRBV3-2); the match to TRBD2 covers 11 bases. There are 18 residues in the CDR3. The V gene end was trimmed by 0 bases and the J gene end by 1 base; junction bases not matched to a gene: 5. Germline-derived CDR1 and CDR2 are LGHDT and YNNKEL (reference sequence). The DNA of the CDR3 is TGTGCCAGCAGCCAAGATAGGACTAGCGGGTATTCCTACAATGAGCAGTTCTTC. Its protein is CASSQDRTSGYSYNEQFF.

This clone has a handful of counts. The rearrangement joins TRBV6-2 or TRBV6-3 to TRBJ2-1, with D possibly matching TRBD1 (5 bases). This CDR3 is built from 16 residues. Trimming removed 5 bases at V and 4 bases at J, with 18 bases between. Germline assignment: CDR1 MNHEY and CDR2 SVGEGT. The CDR3 DNA is TGTGCCAGCAGTACTCTCAGGGCCCGAGCTTACAATGAGCAGTTCTTC. This encodes CASSTLRARAYNEQFF.

The rearrangement uses TRBV11-3 and TRBJ1-3; 7 bases fit TRBD1. This CDR3 contains 16 residues. Germline V CDR1 and CDR2: SGHNT, YENEEA. J gave up 2 bases and V 5 bases, and 9 bases lay outside the gene matches. The CDR3 coding sequence is TGTGCCAGCAGCGCCATACAGGGGAAGACTGGAAACACCATATATTTT. Translating gives CASSAIQGKTGNTIYF.

This chain joins TRBV4-1 and TRBJ1-2, with TRBD1 as a possible D gene (6 bases). Trimming cost V 0 bases and J 5 bases, with 10 bases left between them. The CDR3 totals 14 residues. Germline-derived CDR1 and CDR2 are MGHRA and YSYEKL. The CDR3 bases are TGCGCCAGCAGCCAAGAGAGACAGGAATATGGCTACACCTTC. Its protein is CASSQERQEYGYTF.

The V call is TRBV29-1, the J call TRBJ2-1; 7 bases align to TRBD1. Germline loops: CDR1 SQVTM, CDR2 ANQGSEA. V shed 1 base, J shed 1 base, and the junction held 7 bases outside the gene matches. The CDR3 runs 16 residues. CDR3 in amino acids: CSVEGTGSLSYNEQFF. The DNA of the CDR3 is TGCAGCGTTGAAGGGACAGGCTCCCTATCCTACAATGAGCAGTTCTTC.